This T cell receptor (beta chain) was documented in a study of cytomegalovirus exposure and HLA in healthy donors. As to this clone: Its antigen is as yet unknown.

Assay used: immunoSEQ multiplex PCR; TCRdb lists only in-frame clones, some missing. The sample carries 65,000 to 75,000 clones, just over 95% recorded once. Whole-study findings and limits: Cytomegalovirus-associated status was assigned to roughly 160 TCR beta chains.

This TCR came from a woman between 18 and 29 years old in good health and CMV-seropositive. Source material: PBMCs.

The CDR3 spells CASRISANSGGELFF. Here the CDR3 DNA reads TGTGCCAGTAGAATTTCTGCAAACAGCGGCGGGGAGCTGTTTTTT. The chain employs TRBV19 and TRBJ2-2; TRBD2 might be the D (5 bases). In germline, CDR1 is LNHDA, CDR2 SQIVND (reference sequence). This CDR3 region has 15 residues. Between the trimmed V and J ends, which lost 6 bases and 7 bases, there was a span of 18 bases.